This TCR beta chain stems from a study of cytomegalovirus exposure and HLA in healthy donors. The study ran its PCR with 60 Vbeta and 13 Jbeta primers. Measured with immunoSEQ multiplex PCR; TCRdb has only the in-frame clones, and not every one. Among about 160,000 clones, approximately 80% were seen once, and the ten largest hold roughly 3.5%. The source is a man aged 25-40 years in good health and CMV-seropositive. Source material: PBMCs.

CDR3 amino acids: CASSLEWGPGGYTF. The CDR3 DNA reads TGTGCCAGCAGCTTGGAATGGGGCCCTGGGGGCTACACCTTC. The V and J genes are TRBV5-6 and TRBJ1-2; a weak D match, TRBD1 (5 bases). Trimming removed 0 bases from V and 8 bases from J, with 14 bases in between. Germline V gives CDR1 SGHDT, CDR2 YYEEEE. The CDR3 spans 14 residues.